Listed here are 21 T cell receptor beta chains from one sample, sequenced in a study of brain T cells in children with intractable seizures. Using immunoSEQ multiplex PCR, the repertoire was profiled, and TCRdb retains in-frame clones only, with some absent. The data contain about 64,000 clones, approximately 95% of them singletons. The sequenced sample was peripheral blood, obtained at surgery. The receptor set was obtained from a boy younger than two with focal cortical dysplasia and intractable seizures.

The gene calls are TRBV3-1 (or the pseudogene TRBV3-2) and TRBJ2-5; 14 nucleotides align to TRBD2. The CDR3 is 17 amino acids. After removal of 1 base from V and 4 bases from J, the junction contained 5 bases not matched to a gene. From germline, CDR1 is LGHDT and CDR2 YNNKEL (reference sequence). The CDR3, as DNA: TGTGCCAGCAGCCAAGGTGGAGGACTAGCGGGGGGAGAGACCCAGTACTTC. It specifies CASSQGGGLAGGETQYF.

The V call is TRBV5-1, the J call TRBJ2-7; 8 bases map to TRBD1. The length of the CDR3 is 14 residues. The trim removed 3 bases at V and 2 bases at J, leaving 4 bases unmatched. CDR1 SGHRS and CDR2 YFSETQ come from the germline V gene. The CDR3 DNA reads as TGCGCCAGCAGCTCCCCGGGACAGGCCTACGAGCAGTACTTC. It codes for CASSSPGQAYEQYF.

The genes are TRBV3-1 (or the pseudogene TRBV3-2) and TRBJ2-7, with D perhaps matching TRBD1 (5 bases). Germline-derived CDR1 and CDR2 are LGHDT and YNNKEL (reference sequence). CDR3 size: 13 residues. Trimming removed 4 bases at V and 2 bases at J, with 9 bases between. This CDR3 is CASSRADTYEQYF. Here the CDR3 DNA reads TGTGCCAGCAGCCGCGCGGACACCTACGAGCAGTACTTC.

This clone was recorded only once. This chain links TRBV18 with TRBJ2-1, with 12 bases identical to TRBD2. V shed 2 bases and J 9 bases; nucleotides not matched to a gene: 8. The CDR3 sequence is 16 residues long. Germline CDR1 is KGHSH and CDR2 is LQKENI. The CDR3 sequence is CASSPMASGGASEQFF. The CDR3 nucleotides are TGTGCCAGCTCACCAATGGCTAGCGGGGGGGCATCTGAGCAGTTCTTC.

On this clone itself: One end of the junction does not line up with germline, which may come from a read error. The genes are TRBV11-1 and TRBJ1-1; TRBD1 agrees at 8 bases. Germline V gene lookup returns CDR1 SGHAT and CDR2 FQDESV (reference sequence). The CDR3 spans 16 residues. The CDR3 DNA reads as TGTGCCAGCAGTCATCTTAACAGGGGGTTGAATACTGAAGCTTTCTTT. Translated: CASSHLNRGLNTEAFF. Filled out from reference TRBV11-1 and TRBJ1-1, the complete variable domain reads EAEVAQSPRYKITEKSQAVAFWCDPISGHATLYWYRQILGQGPELLVQFQDESVVDDSQLPKDRFSAERLKGVDSTLKIQPAELGDSAMYLCASSHLNRGLNTEAFFGQGTRLTVV.

V and J are TRBV7-3 and TRBJ1-3; unclear D gene. This CDR3 region has 15 residues. Germline V gene data show CDR1 as SGHTA and CDR2 as FQGTGA. The V and J ends lost 1 base and 2 bases respectively, with 9 bases between them. The CDR3 sequence: CASSLSGEPGNTIYF. CDR3 bases: TGTGCCAGCAGCTTAAGTGGGGAGCCTGGAAACACCATATATTTT.

The V call is TRBV6-5, the J call TRBJ2-7, with D tentatively TRBD1 (5 bases). The CDR3 contains 15 residues. CDR1 is MNHEY and CDR2 is SVGAGI in the germline V gene. V shed 2 bases and J shed 2 bases, with 13 bases lying between them. The CDR3 protein is CASSYHGQPPYEQYF. As DNA, the CDR3 is TGTGCCAGCAGTTACCACGGACAACCCCCCTACGAGCAGTACTTC.

The J gene is TRBJ2-7, the V gene TRBV4-1, with D tentatively TRBD2 (6 bases). Deletions cut 0 bases from V and 1 base from J, with 10 bases between. CDR1 MGHRA and CDR2 YSYEKL come from the germline V gene. The length of the CDR3 is 15 residues. The CDR3 protein is CASSQEIGGSYEQYF. CDR3 coding DNA: TGCGCCAGCAGCCAAGAGATCGGAGGGTCCTACGAGCAGTACTTC.

The chain joins TRBV13 to TRBJ2-2; perhaps TRBD1 as D (5 bases). The V gene lost 9 bases and the J gene lost 6 bases, with 17 bases spanning the gap. Germline lookup yields CDR1 PRHDT and CDR2 FYEKMQ (reference sequence). This CDR3 contains 14 residues. The DNA for the CDR3 is TGTGCCAGTGGCTCCGGACAAAACCCCGGGGAGCTGTTTTTT. Its protein is CASGSGQNPGELFF.

This sequence joins TRBV11-2 and TRBJ1-6; D is unresolved. Germline V CDR1 and CDR2: SGHAT, FQNNGV. The CDR3 length is 13 residues. V dropped 1 base and J dropped 4 bases, with 2 bases sitting between them. CDR3 loop: CASSLGYNSPLHF. Here the CDR3 DNA reads TGTGCCAGCAGCTTAGGGTATAATTCACCCCTCCACTTT. The variable domain in full, with the rest retrieved from reference TRBV11-2 and TRBJ1-6, is EAGVAQSPRYKIIEKRQSVAFWCNPISGHATLYWYQQILGQGPKLLIQFQNNGVVDDSQLPKDRFSAERLKGVDSTLKIQPAKLEDSAVYLCASSLGYNSPLHFGNGTRLTVT.

The chain recombines TRBV9 with TRBJ2-1; 11 bases map to TRBD2. The CDR3 sequence is 15 residues long. V was clipped by 1 base and J by 4 bases; unmatched bases: 1. Germline CDR1 is SGDLS and CDR2 is YYNGEE. In DNA form, the CDR3 reads TGTGCCAGCAGCGTAACTAGCGGGAGTTACAATGAGCAGTTCTTC. It translates to CASSVTSGSYNEQFF.

This rearrangement joins TRBV11-3 to TRBJ2-3, with 9 bases aligning to TRBD2. The CDR3 is 15 residues long. Germline CDR1 is SGHNT and CDR2 is YENEEA. Trimming at V came to 2 bases and at J to 6 bases, leaving 6 bases not matched to a gene. In nucleotides, the CDR3 is TGTGCCAGCAGCTTACTAGCGGGAAACAGGGATACGCAGTATTTT. Amino acids: CASSLLAGNRDTQYF.

The chain is built from TRBV7-2 and TRBJ2-3; D uncertain. CDR3 length: 14 residues. Trimming took off 6 bases at V and 3 bases at J, with 13 bases between the two ends. CDR1 SGHTA and CDR2 FQGNSA come from the germline V gene. The CDR3: CASSPRTGTDTQYF. The DNA for the CDR3 is TGTGCCAGCAGTCCTCGGACCGGAACAGATACGCAGTATTTT.

The V gene is TRBV13, the J gene TRBJ1-2; 7 nucleotides line up with TRBD1. The length of the CDR3 is 12 residues. The J segment lost 8 bases and the V segment lost 5 bases, leaving 5 bases of the junction unmatched. Germline V gene sequence: CDR1 PRHDT, CDR2 FYEKMQ (reference sequence). This CDR3 is CASSAQGWGYTF. In nucleotides, the CDR3 is TGTGCCAGCAGCGCACAGGGGTGGGGCTACACCTTC.

This chain uses TRBV20-1 with TRBJ2-5, with 7 bases aligning to TRBD1. CDR3 length: 10 residues. CDR1 DFQATT and CDR2 SNEGSKA come from the germline V gene (reference sequence). CDR3: CRVSGTAQYF. The CDR3 DNA sequence: TGCAGGGTCTCTGGGACAGCCCAGTACTTC.

This chain joins TRBV7-9 and TRBJ2-7; D may correspond to TRBD1 or TRBD2 (6 bases each). Trimming removed 1 base from V and 3 bases from J, with 13 bases in between. Per the germline V gene, CDR1 is SEHNR and CDR2 is FQNEAQ (reference sequence). The CDR3 extends over 15 amino acids. The CDR3 region is CASSLDRGPGYEQYF. The CDR3, as DNA: TGTGCCAGCAGCTTAGATCGGGGGCCCGGCTACGAGCAGTACTTC. The variable domain in full, with the rest retrieved from reference TRBV7-9 and TRBJ2-7, is DTGVSQNPRHKITKRGQNVTFRCDPISEHNRLYWYRQTLGQGPEFLTYFQNEAQLEKSRLLSDRFSAERPKGSFSTLEIQRTEQGDSAMYLCASSLDRGPGYEQYFGPGTRLTVT.

CDR3 in DNA: TGTGCCAGCAGCGTAGGACTAGCGGGAGGGCAAGAGACCCAGTACTTC. Protein sequence: CASSVGLAGGQETQYF. The rearrangement joins TRBV9 to TRBJ2-5, with TRBD2 matching 14 bases. Looked up from germline, CDR1 is SGDLS and CDR2 is YYNGEE. The CDR3 is 16 residues long. The J segment lost 2 bases and the V segment lost 0 bases, leaving 0 bases of the junction unmatched.

This clone has only one observation. V usage is TRBV6-5 and J usage is TRBJ1-2; possibly TRBD1 for D (6 bases). Per germline, CDR1 MNHEY and CDR2 SVGAGI. Trimming removed 5 bases at V and 4 bases at J, with 14 bases between. This CDR3 region has 14 residues. The CDR3 protein is CASSRPGEVYGYTF. The CDR3 DNA is TGTGCCAGCAGTAGACCAGGGGAGGTCTATGGCTACACCTTC.

This chain connects TRBV5-1 to TRBJ2-5; D perhaps matches TRBD2 (5 bases). CDR1 is SGHRS and CDR2 is YFSETQ in the germline V gene. The CDR3 has 15 residues. The germline V and J ends were trimmed by 2 bases and 0 bases, with 11 bases remaining between them. CDR3 sequence: CASSFGLSYQETQYF. The CDR3 nucleotides are TGCGCCAGCAGCTTTGGACTTAGCTACCAAGAGACCCAGTACTTC.

The sample holds one count of this clone. The DNA for the CDR3 is TGTGCCAGCAGCGGAGGGGACAGCCTTTCCTTGGGAAACACCATATATTTT. Its translation: CASSGGDSLSLGNTIYF. The chain joins TRBV7-6 to TRBJ1-3; 7 bases match TRBD1. V shed 5 bases, J shed 4 bases, and the junction held 14 bases outside the gene matches. CDR3 length: 17 amino acids. Germline V gene data show CDR1 as SGHVS and CDR2 as FNYEAQ. Combining the CDR3 with reference TRBV7-6 and TRBJ1-3 gives the whole variable domain GAGVSQSPRYKVTKRGQDVALRCDPISGHVSLYWYRQALGQGPEFLTYFNYEAQQDKSGLPNDRFSAERPEGSISTLTIQRTEQRDSAMYRCASSGGDSLSLGNTIYFGEGSWLTVV.

The genes are TRBV18 and TRBJ1-2; 7 bases line up with TRBD1. Germline lookup yields CDR1 KGHSH and CDR2 LQKENI. The ends lost 0 bases at V and 7 bases at J; junction bases unmatched: 8. This CDR3 contains 15 residues. The CDR3: CASSPPDRAFFGYTF. The CDR3 DNA reads as TGTGCCAGCTCACCACCCGACAGGGCCTTCTTTGGCTACACCTTC.